A single sample gave rise to the 21 T cell receptor beta chains below, sequenced in a study of T cell repertoires in cytomegalovirus infection. These receptors are not linked to any known antigen. Via MiXCR, TCRdb re-called the reads, giving one row per CDR3 protein. The sample has under 200,000 distinct CDR3 sequences, about a fifth seen once. The sample was CD8+ T cells from cultured PBMCs, taken from culture after CMV antigen stimulation. The receptors derive from a human donor in good health (CMV status not recorded). Some clones in this sample may be carry-over from other donors' samples.

This clonotype was detected a few times. This chain links TRBV28 with TRBJ2-7; TRBD2 matches at 7 bases. After removal of 2 bases from V and 1 base from J, the junction contained 5 bases not matched to a gene. CDR1 is MDHEN and CDR2 is SYDVKM in the germline V gene. The CDR3 is 15 residues long. The CDR3 DNA is TGTGCCAGCAGTTTAGCGGGAGCTCCTTCCTACGAGCAGTACTTC. This codes for CASSLAGAPSYEQYF.

This clonotype was observed a handful of times. The rearrangement joins TRBV7-9 to TRBJ1-5; 8 bases are shared with TRBD1. Germline V lookup: CDR1 SEHNR, CDR2 FQNEAQ (reference sequence). Trimming cost V 4 bases and J 4 bases; bases outside gene matches: 12. The CDR3 loop spans 17 amino acids. In DNA, the CDR3 is TGTGCCAGCAGCTATGGGGCTCAGGGGGCTGGGAATCAGCCCCAGCATTTT. Amino acids: CASSYGAQGAGNQPQHF.

The chain employs TRBV12-5 and TRBJ2-7; D remains ambiguous. With 2 bases removed from V and 0 bases from J, the gap between germline ends came to 11 bases. The germline V gene has CDR1 LGHNT and CDR2 FRNRAP. The CDR3 contains 15 residues. CDR3: CASGLMPRPSYEQYF. In DNA form, the CDR3 reads TGTGCTAGTGGTTTGATGCCCCGGCCCTCCTACGAGCAGTACTTC.

This chain links TRBV4-1 with TRBJ2-2; TRBD2 agrees at 12 bases. Germline CDR1 reads MGHRA; CDR2 reads YSYEKL. The V and J ends lost 3 bases and 1 base, in that order; junction bases with no gene match: 9. CDR3 length equals 19 residues. The CDR3 DNA reads as TGCGCCAGCAGCCAGGGAGGACTAGCGGGGCAACTGAACACCGGGGAGCTGTTTTTT. Its protein product is CASSQGGLAGQLNTGELFF.

The rearrangement uses TRBV9 and TRBJ1-2, with D hard to call. The ends were cut back, 0 bases at V and 6 bases at J, with 9 bases in the middle. CDR3 length: 13 amino acids. CDR1 is SGDLS, CDR2 YYNGEE, per germline. The CDR3 region is CASSVDPFDGYTF. The CDR3 nucleotides are TGTGCCAGCAGCGTAGACCCCTTCGATGGCTACACCTTC.

This clonotype was detected only a few times. This CDR3 is CATPPANTGELFF. CDR3 DNA: TGTGCCACCCCTCCCGCGAACACCGGGGAGCTGTTTTTT. This chain uses TRBV7-9 with TRBJ2-2; unclear D gene. The CDR3 contains 13 residues. Trimming left V 10 bases short and J 0 bases short, with 9 bases between. The germline V gene has CDR1 SEHNR and CDR2 FQNEAQ (reference sequence).

The V gene is TRBV7-9, the J gene TRBJ1-1; D not certain. CDR1 and CDR2 (germline): SEHNR, FQNEAQ (reference sequence). CDR3 length: 12 residues. V was trimmed by 6 bases and J by 3 bases, leaving 8 bases between them. The CDR3 DNA sequence: TGTGCCAGCAGTAAGTGGGACACTGAAGCTTTCTTT. Translation: CASSKWDTEAFF. Using reference TRBV7-9 and TRBJ1-1 for the parts outside the CDR3, the full variable domain is DTGVSQNPRHKITKRGQNVTFRCDPISEHNRLYWYRQTLGQGPEFLTYFQNEAQLEKSRLLSDRFSAERPKGSFSTLEIQRTEQGDSAMYLCASSKWDTEAFFGQGTRLTVV.

This clonotype was detected a few times. The V call is TRBV10-2, the J call TRBJ1-2; D is ambiguous. Germline lookup yields CDR1 WSHSY and CDR2 SAAADI. The length of the CDR3 is 13 residues. The V gene lost 3 bases and the J gene lost 8 bases, with 13 bases spanning the gap. The CDR3 sequence is CASSDFSVEGYTF. In DNA, the CDR3 is TGCGCCAGCAGTGACTTTTCGGTGGAAGGCTACACCTTC.

This clonotype was observed a handful of times. The rearrangement uses TRBV7-2 and TRBJ2-3; 8 nucleotides line up with TRBD1. Germline V gives CDR1 SGHTA, CDR2 FQGNSA. V lost 2 bases, J lost 0 bases, and 10 bases stayed unmatched. The CDR3 is 18 amino acids. Here the CDR3 DNA reads TGTGCCAGCAGCTTATTTGTCGCAGGGGGCTTCAGCACAGATACGCAGTATTTT. Translating it yields CASSLFVAGGFSTDTQYF.

In nucleotides, the CDR3 is TGTGCCAGCAGCCTTCCCAGGGAAATCGGCCATGGCTACACCTTC. Its translation: CASSLPREIGHGYTF. The V call is TRBV7-9, the J call TRBJ1-2; TRBD1 might be the D (5 bases). The CDR3 covers 15 residues. Trimming shortened V by 5 bases and J by 6 bases, and 19 bases separated the two germline ends. CDR1 SEHNR and CDR2 FQNEAQ come from the germline V gene (reference sequence).

The gene calls are TRBV7-6 and TRBJ2-1; D ambiguous. With 6 bases removed from V and 1 base from J, the gap between germline ends came to 22 bases. The CDR3 sequence is 18 residues long. Germline assignment: CDR1 SGHVS and CDR2 FNYEAQ. In DNA, the CDR3 is TGTGCCAGCAGTTCCTGGGTTACGACGACCCGATCCTACAATGAGCAGTTCTTC. It specifies CASSSWVTTTRSYNEQFF.

This clonotype was seen more than once but under ten times. The rearrangement links TRBV6-5 to TRBJ1-2; perhaps TRBD1 as D (5 bases). This CDR3 contains 14 residues. CDR1 MNHEY and CDR2 SVGAGI come from the germline V gene. With 0 bases removed from V and 4 bases from J, the gap between germline ends came to 9 bases. This CDR3 reads CASSYSGGGYGYTF. In DNA, the CDR3 is TGTGCCAGCAGTTACTCGGGGGGTGGCTATGGCTACACCTTC.

The rearrangement uses TRBV7-9 and TRBJ2-1; TRBD2 is a possible D gene (6 bases). Germline V gene sequence: CDR1 SEHNR, CDR2 FQNEAQ (reference sequence). V was trimmed by 3 bases and J by 0 bases, leaving 9 bases between them. CDR3 length: 15 amino acids. CDR3 nucleotide sequence: TGTGCCAGCAGCTTTATGGGGGGCTCCTACAATGAGCAGTTCTTC. Protein: CASSFMGGSYNEQFF.

Relative to its sample, this clonotype is medium-sized. This chain links TRBV4-1 with TRBJ2-5; no firm D call. The CDR3 totals 11 residues. The V gene's germline CDR1 is MGHRA and CDR2 YSYEKL. The V gene lost 5 bases and the J gene lost 2 bases, with 3 bases spanning the gap. CDR3 region: CASSLQETQYF. Here the CDR3 DNA reads TGCGCCAGCAGCTTACAAGAGACCCAGTACTTC.

This clonotype was found a few times. The chain has TRBV7-2 and TRBJ2-7, with D unclear. V was cut by 1 base and J by 5 bases, with 9 bases left in between. CDR3 length: 13 residues. Germline V lookup: CDR1 SGHTA, CDR2 FQGNSA. This chain's CDR3 is CASSLEGQDEQYF. The DNA for the CDR3 is TGTGCCAGCAGCTTAGAAGGGCAGGACGAGCAGTACTTC. The full variable domain, with the rest looked up from reference TRBV7-2 and TRBJ2-7, is GAGVSQSPSNKVTEKGKDVELRCDPISGHTALYWYRQSLGQGLEFLIYFQGNSAPDKSGLPSDRFSAERTGGSVSTLTIQRTQQEDSAVYLCASSLEGQDEQYFGPGTRLTVT.

At least ten counts were recorded for this clonotype. The chain links TRBV4-3 to TRBJ1-2; no clear D gene. CDR1 is LGHNA, CDR2 YSLEER, per germline. V lost 4 bases, J lost 1 base, and 13 bases lay in between. This CDR3 is 15 amino acids long. This chain's CDR3 is CASSPTATINYGYTF. The CDR3 DNA reads as TGCGCCAGCAGCCCTACAGCAACTATTAACTATGGCTACACCTTC.

V and J are TRBV19 and TRBJ2-1; D unresolved. The germline V gene has CDR1 LNHDA and CDR2 SQIVND (reference sequence). Trimming took 3 bases from V and 8 from J, leaving 11 bases between them. This CDR3 is 13 amino acids long. The CDR3 DNA reads as TGTGCCAGTAGTATTCGGCAGTGGCATGAGCAGTTCTTC. Translation: CASSIRQWHEQFF.

The chain has TRBV7-2 and TRBJ1-1; tentative D call: TRBD1 (5 bases). V shed 2 bases and J shed 8 bases, with 27 bases lying between them. The germline CDR1 and CDR2 sequences are SGHTA and FQGNSA. The CDR3 is 18 residues long. The DNA for the CDR3 is TGTGCCAGCAGCTTATCCGCGCAGGGAATGTCGCGGGGGATAGAAGCTTTCTTT. This gives the protein CASSLSAQGMSRGIEAFF. The variable domain in full, with the rest retrieved from reference TRBV7-2 and TRBJ1-1, is GAGVSQSPSNKVTEKGKDVELRCDPISGHTALYWYRQSLGQGLEFLIYFQGNSAPDKSGLPSDRFSAERTGGSVSTLTIQRTQQEDSAVYLCASSLSAQGMSRGIEAFFGQGTRLTVV.

Details on this clonotype: Compared with germline, one end of the junction differs, possibly owing to a read error. This chain joins TRBV10-3 and TRBJ2-2; no clear D. This CDR3 has 12 amino acids. CDR1 and CDR2 from the germline V gene are ENHRY and SYGVKD. The CDR3 DNA follows: TGTGCCATCAGGGAGTTAACCGGGGAGCTGTTTTTT. Its protein product is CAIRELTGELFF.

This chain links TRBV7-9 with TRBJ2-4, with no clear D. With 3 bases removed from V and 4 bases from J, the gap between germline ends came to 22 bases. CDR1 SEHNR and CDR2 FQNEAQ come from the germline V gene (reference sequence). CDR3 length: 18 residues. The CDR3 DNA sequence: TGTGCCAGCAGCTTGTACAGAGACACCACTTTGGGGAAAAACATTCAGTACTTC. Its protein product is CASSLYRDTTLGKNIQYF.

This clonotype was picked up a small number of times. The chain uses TRBV7-2 and TRBJ1-4; 10 nucleotides agree with TRBD1. Germline V gives CDR1 SGHTA, CDR2 FQGNSA. Germline trimming cut 1 base from V and 6 bases from J; bases unmatched to any gene: 2. The CDR3 is 15 amino acids. The CDR3 loop reads CASSLGTGGDEKLFF. The CDR3 region has the DNA TGTGCCAGCAGCTTAGGGACAGGGGGGGATGAAAAACTGTTTTTT.